The 5 T cell receptor beta chains listed next were all sequenced from one sample in a study of cytomegalovirus exposure and HLA in healthy donors. Amplification used 60 Vbeta primers and 13 Jbeta primers. Clones were sequenced by immunoSEQ multiplex PCR, and TCRdb holds only the in-frame ones, with some missing. In the table there are about 57,000 clones, 80% of which are singletons. Input material: PBMCs. The receptors were sampled from a male donor in good health and CMV-seronegative.

The chain joins TRBV7-8 to TRBJ1-6; TRBD1 agrees at 12 bases. The CDR3 is 16 residues long. The V segment lost 5 bases and the J segment 8 bases; nucleotides outside the gene matches: 7. Germline CDR1 is SGHVS and CDR2 is FQNEAQ. The CDR3 nucleotides are TGTGCCAGCAGCCCAGGGACAGGGGGCTTTCATTCACCCCTCCACTTT. Translation gives CASSPGTGGFHSPLHF.

The genes are TRBV5-4 and TRBJ2-3; the match to TRBD2 covers 11 bases. V lost 5 bases and J lost 5; bases outside the gene matches: 4. The CDR3 consists of 14 residues. Germline V gives CDR1 SGHNT, CDR2 YYREEE (reference sequence). The DNA for the CDR3 is TGTGCCAGCAGTAGCGGGGGGGCCCTAGATACGCAGTATTTT. Amino acids: CASSSGGALDTQYF.

The chain employs TRBV6-4 and TRBJ1-2; TRBD1 matches at 8 bases. The V segment lost 2 bases and the J segment 3 bases; nucleotides outside the gene matches: 5. Germline CDR1 reads MRHNA; CDR2 reads SNTAGT. The CDR3 contains 15 residues. The CDR3 region has the DNA TGTGCCAGCAGTGACGGGCCAGGGGGCGACTATGGCTACACCTTC. This encodes CASSDGPGGDYGYTF.

V is TRBV2 and J is TRBJ1-1; no reliable D call. CDR3 length: 14 amino acids. Deletions cut 7 bases from V and 0 bases from J, with 12 bases between. Germline V gene sequence: CDR1 SNHLY, CDR2 FYNNEI. The CDR3 sequence is CASIAGTMNTEAFF. DNA for the CDR3: TGTGCCAGCATTGCGGGAACCATGAACACTGAAGCTTTCTTT. The complete variable domain, with remaining parts taken from reference TRBV2 and TRBJ1-1, reads EPEVTQTPSHQVTQMGQEVILRCVPISNHLYFYWYRQILGQKVEFLVSFYNNEISEKSEIFDDQFSVERPDGSNFTLKIRSTKLEDSAMYFCASIAGTMNTEAFFGQGTRLTVV.

The table lists this clone with a few counts. CDR3 amino acids: CASSLGGAGRNSPLHF. CDR3 DNA sequence: TGTGCCAGCAGCTTGGGGGGAGCAGGAAGGAATTCACCCCTCCACTTT. The chain joins TRBV5-6 to TRBJ1-6; unclear D gene. This CDR3 is built from 16 residues. With 0 bases removed from V and 7 bases from J, the gap between germline ends came to 14 bases. Per the germline V gene, CDR1 is SGHDT and CDR2 is YYEEEE.